These T cell receptor beta chains were read from a single sample in a study of T cells in Graves' hyperthyroidism and ophthalmopathy. TCRdb reprocessed the multiplex PCR reads via MiXCR and lists one record per CDR3 protein. Among some 500,000 distinct CDR3 sequences listed, around 14% were seen once. The sequencing sample was made of blood. These receptors all come from a woman aged 18-29 years with Graves' hyperthyroidism. The CDR3 runs from the conserved cysteine through the conserved F or W. The order of the fields is clone size, V gene, D gene, J gene, CDR3 protein, CDR3 DNA. The D gene is left open where the match is weak. Rows give clone size only sometimes, using once, few, many, or a class for an expanded clone.

clone size: many; V gene: TRBV18; D gene: -; J gene: TRBJ1-2; CDR3 protein: CASSPSPEVSGYTF; CDR3 DNA: TGTGCCAGCTCACCGAGCCCTGAAGTCTCTGGCTACACCTTC
clone size: many; V gene: TRBV29-1; D gene: -; J gene: TRBJ2-2; CDR3 protein: CSVQAVGRDYTGELFF; CDR3 DNA: TGCAGCGTCCAGGCGGTCGGACGGGATTACACCGGGGAGCTGTTTTTT
clone size: many; V gene: TRBV12-3/TRBV12-4; D gene: -; J gene: TRBJ2-2; CDR3 protein: CASSTGRRNTGELFF; CDR3 DNA: TGTGCCAGCAGTACCGGACGGAGGAACACCGGGGAGCTGTTTTTT
clone size: many; V gene: TRBV12-3/TRBV12-4; D gene: -; J gene: TRBJ1-5; CDR3 protein: CASNDGQPNQPQHF; CDR3 DNA: TGTGCCAGCAACGACGGACAGCCCAATCAGCCCCAGCATTTT
clone size: many; V gene: TRBV11-1; D gene: -; J gene: TRBJ2-2; CDR3 protein: CASSWGTDHTGELFF; CDR3 DNA: TGTGCCAGCAGCTGGGGGACGGATCACACCGGGGAGCTGTTTTTT
clone size: -; V gene: TRBV2; D gene: -; J gene: TRBJ1-2; CDR3 protein: CASSEEWAGEGDGYTF; CDR3 DNA: TGTGCCAGCAGTGAAGAATGGGCAGGGGAGGGAGATGGCTACACCTTC
clone size: many; V gene: TRBV6-1; D gene: -; J gene: TRBJ2-7; CDR3 protein: CASTKTAYEQYF; CDR3 DNA: TGTGCCAGCACGAAGACTGCCTACGAGCAGTACTTC
clone size: many; V gene: TRBV6-1; D gene: -; J gene: TRBJ2-4; CDR3 protein: CASSSPSLLAKNIQYF; CDR3 DNA: TGTGCCAGCAGTTCACCGTCGTTACTAGCCAAAAACATTCAGTACTTC
clone size: many; V gene: TRBV30; D gene: -; J gene: TRBJ2-1; CDR3 protein: CAWLPLRSSYNEQFF; CDR3 DNA: TGTGCCTGGCTACCACTCCGGAGCTCCTACAATGAGCAGTTCTTC
clone size: many; V gene: TRBV30; D gene: TRBD1; J gene: TRBJ1-5; CDR3 protein: CAWSASQGAFQPQHF; CDR3 DNA: TGTGCCTGGAGTGCGTCACAGGGGGCTTTTCAGCCCCAGCATTTT
clone size: many; V gene: TRBV12-3/TRBV12-4; D gene: -; J gene: TRBJ2-1; CDR3 protein: CASSFGLSSYNEQFF; CDR3 DNA: TGTGCCAGCAGTTTCGGACTGAGCTCCTACAATGAGCAGTTCTTC
clone size: many; V gene: TRBV18; D gene: TRBD1; J gene: TRBJ2-2; CDR3 protein: CASSYRNRGFENTGELFF; CDR3 DNA: TGTGCCAGCTCGTACCGGAACAGGGGGTTCGAAAACACCGGGGAGCTGTTTTTT
clone size: many; V gene: TRBV2; D gene: -; J gene: TRBJ1-1; CDR3 protein: CASKLEGSNTEAFF; CDR3 DNA: TGTGCCAGCAAATTAGAGGGTTCGAACACTGAAGCTTTCTTT
clone size: many; V gene: TRBV5-1; D gene: TRBD1; J gene: TRBJ1-1; CDR3 protein: CASSSGTGRTEAFF; CDR3 DNA: TGCGCCAGCAGCAGCGGGACAGGGAGAACTGAAGCTTTCTTT
clone size: many; V gene: TRBV5-1; D gene: TRBD1; J gene: TRBJ1-1; CDR3 protein: CASSWGGQYTEAFF; CDR3 DNA: TGCGCCAGCAGCTGGGGGGGACAGTACACTGAAGCTTTCTTT
clone size: few; V gene: TRBV19; D gene: TRBD1; J gene: TRBJ2-7; CDR3 protein: CASSILVTGGPYEQYF; CDR3 DNA: TGTGCCAGTAGTATTCTCGTGACAGGGGGCCCCTACGAGCAGTACTTC
clone size: many; V gene: TRBV27; D gene: TRBD2; J gene: TRBJ2-6; CDR3 protein: CASSLSSSAGAGANVLTF; CDR3 DNA: TGTGCCAGCAGTTTATCTTCCTCAGCGGGAGCTGGGGCCAACGTCCTGACTTTC
clone size: many; V gene: TRBV5-1; D gene: -; J gene: TRBJ1-2; CDR3 protein: CASSPDGVYGYTF; CDR3 DNA: TGCGCCAGCAGCCCGGACGGAGTCTATGGCTACACCTTC
clone size: -; V gene: TRBV24-1; D gene: -; J gene: TRBJ2-1; CDR3 protein: CATSDPRRDPYNEQFF; CDR3 DNA: TGTGCCACCAGTGACCCCAGGCGGGACCCCTACAATGAGCAGTTCTTC
clone size: few; V gene: TRBV6-1; D gene: TRBD1; J gene: TRBJ2-1; CDR3 protein: CASSADRGQYGQFF; CDR3 DNA: TGTGCCAGCAGTGCGGACAGGGGACAATACGGGCAGTTCTTC
clone size: many; V gene: TRBV20-1; D gene: -; J gene: TRBJ1-6; CDR3 protein: CSASMSRINSPLHF; CDR3 DNA: TGCAGTGCTAGCATGTCACGGATTAATTCACCCCTCCACTTT
clone size: -; V gene: TRBV20-1; D gene: TRBD2; J gene: TRBJ2-1; CDR3 protein: CSARTSGRRGYNEQFF; CDR3 DNA: TGCAGTGCTAGAACTAGCGGGAGACGGGGCTACAATGAGCAGTTCTTC
clone size: once; V gene: TRBV7-2; D gene: -; J gene: TRBJ2-7; CDR3 protein: CASSLARRAGDEQYF; CDR3 DNA: TGTGCCAGCAGCTTAGCGAGGAGGGCCGGAGACGAGCAGTACTTC
clone size: -; V gene: TRBV20-1; D gene: TRBD1; J gene: TRBJ2-4; CDR3 protein: CSAGNTGAGAKNIQYF; CDR3 DNA: TGCAGTGCTGGGAATACAGGGGCCGGGGCCAAAAACATTCAGTACTTC
clone size: -; V gene: TRBV7-9; D gene: -; J gene: TRBJ1-5; CDR3 protein: CASSMSQGNQPQHF; CDR3 DNA: TGTGCCAGCAGCATGAGCCAGGGAAATCAGCCCCAGCATTTT
clone size: few; V gene: TRBV9; D gene: TRBD2; J gene: TRBJ2-1; CDR3 protein: CASSSTFSGRAYNEQFF; CDR3 DNA: TGTGCCAGCAGCTCCACCTTTAGCGGGAGAGCATACAATGAGCAGTTCTTC
clone size: -; V gene: TRBV6-5; D gene: -; J gene: TRBJ1-2; CDR3 protein: CASSYAGRGYGYTF; CDR3 DNA: TGTGCCAGCAGTTACGCTGGACGTGGCTATGGCTACACCTTC
clone size: many; V gene: TRBV7-9; D gene: -; J gene: TRBJ1-2; CDR3 protein: CASSLVSGKFYGYTF; CDR3 DNA: TGTGCCAGCAGCTTAGTCTCGGGAAAATTCTATGGCTACACCTTC
clone size: few; V gene: TRBV20-1; D gene: -; J gene: TRBJ2-3; CDR3 protein: CSASGAEATDTQYF; CDR3 DNA: TGCAGTGCTAGTGGAGCGGAAGCGACAGATACGCAGTATTTT
clone size: many; V gene: TRBV29-1; D gene: -; J gene: TRBJ2-1; CDR3 protein: CSVSRRAYNEQFF; CDR3 DNA: TGCAGCGTTTCTCGGCGGGCCTACAATGAGCAGTTCTTC
clone size: many; V gene: TRBV29-1; D gene: TRBD1; J gene: TRBJ1-1; CDR3 protein: CSVAGDRWNTEAFF; CDR3 DNA: TGCAGCGTTGCTGGGGACAGGTGGAACACTGAAGCTTTCTTT
clone size: many; V gene: TRBV19; D gene: -; J gene: TRBJ1-5; CDR3 protein: CASSIASVRGGGNQPQHF; CDR3 DNA: TGTGCCAGTAGTATAGCCTCCGTCAGGGGAGGAGGCAATCAGCCCCAGCATTTT
clone size: many; V gene: TRBV30; D gene: -; J gene: TRBJ1-5; CDR3 protein: CAWSVGNQGNQPQHF; CDR3 DNA: TGTGCCTGGAGTGTCGGCAATCAGGGCAATCAGCCCCAGCATTTT
clone size: -; V gene: TRBV15; D gene: -; J gene: TRBJ1-2; CDR3 protein: CATSSLTGIYGYTF; CDR3 DNA: TGTGCCACCAGCAGCCTGACGGGAATCTATGGCTACACCTTC
clone size: many; V gene: TRBV2; D gene: TRBD2; J gene: TRBJ2-2; CDR3 protein: CASSPGLAGGRGTGELFF; CDR3 DNA: TGTGCCAGCAGTCCGGGACTAGCGGGAGGGCGGGGCACCGGGGAGCTGTTTTTT
clone size: many; V gene: TRBV12-3/TRBV12-4; D gene: -; J gene: TRBJ2-3; CDR3 protein: CASSRVTDTQYF; CDR3 DNA: TGTGCCAGCAGCAGGGTAACAGATACGCAGTATTTT
clone size: many; V gene: TRBV19; D gene: TRBD1; J gene: TRBJ2-3; CDR3 protein: CASSPRDRAKISTDTQYF; CDR3 DNA: TGTGCCAGTAGTCCTCGGGACAGGGCTAAAATTAGCACAGATACGCAGTATTTT
clone size: many; V gene: TRBV11-3; D gene: -; J gene: TRBJ2-7; CDR3 protein: CASSPLGFGGVDSYEQYF; CDR3 DNA: TGTGCCAGCAGCCCACTGGGGTTTGGCGGAGTGGACTCCTACGAGCAGTACTTC
clone size: once; V gene: TRBV10-3; D gene: TRBD1; J gene: TRBJ1-2; CDR3 protein: CAIMAGQGRNGYTF; CDR3 DNA: TGTGCCATCATGGCAGGACAGGGGCGAAATGGCTACACCTTC
clone size: many; V gene: TRBV24-1; D gene: -; J gene: TRBJ2-3; CDR3 protein: CATSDQTQRGTDTQYF; CDR3 DNA: TGTGCCACCAGTGACCAGACCCAAAGGGGCACAGATACGCAGTATTTT
clone size: -; V gene: TRBV29-1; D gene: -; J gene: TRBJ1-5; CDR3 protein: CSAGQINQPQHF; CDR3 DNA: TGCAGCGCCGGACAGATTAATCAGCCCCAGCATTTT
clone size: many; V gene: TRBV30; D gene: TRBD2; J gene: TRBJ2-1; CDR3 protein: CAWSVDSGTWNEQFF; CDR3 DNA: TGTGCCTGGAGTGTTGATAGCGGGACATGGAATGAGCAGTTCTTC